This is a list of T cell receptor beta chains from one sample in a study of CXCR3-negative and CXCR3-positive naive CD8 T cells. TCRdb reprocessed the 5' RACE reads and keeps a single row for each CDR3 protein, giving no DNA. The table for this sample gives 90,000 to 150,000 distinct CDR3 sequences. The sequenced material came from naive CXCR3+ CD8+ T cells from blood. These receptors all come from a human donor in good health. Some clones in this sample may be carry-over from other donors' samples. Each CDR3 is given with its conserved first and last residue. Each record gives: J gene, V gene, CDR3 protein.

TRBJ2-7 | TRBV12-3/TRBV12-4 | CASSWGLAARGEQYF
TRBJ1-5 | TRBV5-8 | CASSTRQLNQPQHF
TRBJ1-2 | TRBV29-1 | CSGQDSNNYGYTF
TRBJ2-3 | TRBV20-1 | CSASGGRRTDTQYF
TRBJ1-6 | TRBV27 | CASSLLGSPLHF
TRBJ2-1 | TRBV3-1 | CASSQATGTSGSTYNEQFF
TRBJ2-3 | TRBV28 | CAVTGTSDTDTQYF
TRBJ1-2 | TRBV29-1 | CSVIDRVESNYGYTF
TRBJ1-1 | TRBV19 | CASSIVSGTEAFF
TRBJ2-7 | TRBV30 | CAWSGTGTGGILF
TRBJ1-5 | TRBV28 | CALSLGTRGNQPQHF
TRBJ2-1 | TRBV2 | CASSDFLGLADYNEQFF
TRBJ1-5 | TRBV4-3 | CASSQVQGEDQPQHF
TRBJ2-7 | TRBV29-1 | CSAAGGEDTYEQYF
TRBJ2-5 | TRBV5-5 | CASSLAGGLVQYF
TRBJ1-2 | TRBV5-1 | CASSLEGNNYGYTF
TRBJ2-1 | TRBV5-4 | CASSFRDTSYNEQFF
TRBJ2-7 | TRBV14 | CASSQSGTGGWEQYF
TRBJ2-1 | TRBV29-1 | CSVDRDSFSYEQFF
TRBJ2-7 | TRBV4-2 | CASTNMGLPLPGEQYF
TRBJ2-7 | TRBV7-2 | CASSQPGLAGGRSSYEQYF
TRBJ2-3 | TRBV7-8 | CASSLGLAGGVVDTQYF
TRBJ2-1 | TRBV12-3/TRBV12-4 | CASSPGQLNEQFF
TRBJ2-7 | TRBV7-3 | CASSFGTSGGYEQYF
TRBJ2-1 | TRBV4-1 | CASSQDPTQGDYNEQFF
TRBJ2-7 | TRBV19 | CASSMDRYTYEQYF
TRBJ2-3 | TRBV11-2 | CASSLDLLAGGQDTQYF
TRBJ2-1 | TRBV4-3 | CASSQEVARGAIDEQFF
TRBJ2-7 | TRBV7-6 | CASSSAPYEQYF
TRBJ2-3 | TRBV7-3 | CASSLSGLGPDTQYF
TRBJ1-2 | TRBV29-1 | CSVEDMGSYTF
TRBJ2-2 | TRBV5-1 | CASSGGQYTGELFF
TRBJ2-4 | TRBV9 | CASSPSLGGATTRDIQYF
TRBJ2-5 | TRBV14 | CASSQVLSFQETQYF
TRBJ2-2 | TRBV11-2 | CASSNIGTGAAGELFF
TRBJ2-2 | TRBV12-3/TRBV12-4 | CASSEEDTGELFF
TRBJ2-3 | TRBV13 | CASSFRGRASDTQYF
TRBJ1-1 | TRBV5-1 | CASSLGERVDTEAFF
TRBJ2-3 | TRBV7-8 | CASSWRQGTDTQYF
TRBJ2-1 | TRBV29-1 | CSVEGGLAGVLSSYNEQFF
TRBJ1-2 | TRBV7-9 | CASSSPADRIYGYTF
TRBJ2-7 | TRBV20-1 | CSASPGYSYEQYF
TRBJ2-1 | TRBV7-3 | CASSPVLAGGWSEQFF
TRBJ2-1 | TRBV7-8 | CASSSITYSYNEQFF
TRBJ2-2 | TRBV7-8 | CASSLTEETGELFF
TRBJ2-5 | TRBV5-1 | CASSLGFETQYF
TRBJ2-1 | TRBV4-1 | CASSQEVRGLATDEQFF
TRBJ1-2 | TRBV13 | CASSSRGHQNYGYTF
TRBJ2-1 | TRBV7-9 | CASSPYRGDSFEQFF
TRBJ2-1 | TRBV28 | CASSLKSSYNEQFF
TRBJ2-1 | TRBV25-1 | CANRTSGGNEQFF
TRBJ2-5 | TRBV4-3 | CASSQDSSYRGQETQYF
TRBJ2-2 | TRBV19 | CASSIGAGGLSGTGELFF
TRBJ2-2 | TRBV6-6 | CASSYSPPGELFF
TRBJ2-3 | TRBV5-4 | CASSWEGGTRWRTDTQYF
TRBJ2-1 | TRBV10-1 | CASSYYIAGGEQFF
TRBJ1-5 | TRBV20-1 | CSVGPSYSNQPQHF
TRBJ2-7 | TRBV12-3/TRBV12-4 | CASGGQFSYEQYF
TRBJ2-7 | TRBV7-9 | CASSFPGTYEQYF